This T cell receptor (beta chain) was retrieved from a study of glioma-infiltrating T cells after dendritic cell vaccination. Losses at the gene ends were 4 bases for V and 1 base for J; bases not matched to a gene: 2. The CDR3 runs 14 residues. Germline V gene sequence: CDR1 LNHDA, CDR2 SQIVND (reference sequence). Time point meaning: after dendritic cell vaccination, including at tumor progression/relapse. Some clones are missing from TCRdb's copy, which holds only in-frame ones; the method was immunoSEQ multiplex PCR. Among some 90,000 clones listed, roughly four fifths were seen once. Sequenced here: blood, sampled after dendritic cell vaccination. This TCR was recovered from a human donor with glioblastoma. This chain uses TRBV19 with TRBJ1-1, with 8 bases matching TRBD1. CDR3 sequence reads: CASSSGQGNTEAFF. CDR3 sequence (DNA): TGTGCCAGTAGTAGCGGACAGGGGAACACTGAAGCTTTCTTT. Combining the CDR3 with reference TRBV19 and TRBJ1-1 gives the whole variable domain DGGITQSPKYLFRKEGQNVTLSCEQNLNHDAMYWYRQDPGQGLRLIYYSQIVNDFQKGDIAEGYSVSREKKESFPLTVTSAQKNPTAFYLCASSSGQGNTEAFFGQGTRLTVV.